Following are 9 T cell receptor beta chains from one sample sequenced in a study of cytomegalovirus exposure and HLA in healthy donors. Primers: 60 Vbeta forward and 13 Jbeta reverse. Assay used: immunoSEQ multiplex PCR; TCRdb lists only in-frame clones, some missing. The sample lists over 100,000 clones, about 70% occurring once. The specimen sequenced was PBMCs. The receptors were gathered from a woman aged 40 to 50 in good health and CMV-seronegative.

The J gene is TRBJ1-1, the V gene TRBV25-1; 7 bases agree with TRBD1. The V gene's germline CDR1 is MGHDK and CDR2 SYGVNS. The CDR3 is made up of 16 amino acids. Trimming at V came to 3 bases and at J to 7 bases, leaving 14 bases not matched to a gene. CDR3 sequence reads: CASSDLTGAISGEAFF. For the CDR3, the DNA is TGTGCCAGCAGTGATCTCACAGGGGCAATAAGCGGTGAAGCTTTCTTT.

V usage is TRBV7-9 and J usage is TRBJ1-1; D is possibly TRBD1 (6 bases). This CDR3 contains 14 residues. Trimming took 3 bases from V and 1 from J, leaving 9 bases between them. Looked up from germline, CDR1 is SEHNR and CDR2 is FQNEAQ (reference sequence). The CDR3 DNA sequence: TGTGCCAGCAGCTTGACAGGTCCGAACACTGAAGCTTTCTTT. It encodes CASSLTGPNTEAFF.

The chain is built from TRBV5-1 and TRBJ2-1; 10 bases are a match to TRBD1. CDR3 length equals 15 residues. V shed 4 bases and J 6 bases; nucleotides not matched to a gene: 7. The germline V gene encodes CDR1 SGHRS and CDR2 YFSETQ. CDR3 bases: TGCGCCAGCAGCAGCCGGGACAGGGGCGTCAATGAGCAGTTCTTC. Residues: CASSSRDRGVNEQFF. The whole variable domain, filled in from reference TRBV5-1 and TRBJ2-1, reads KAGVTQTPRYLIKTRGQQVTLSCSPISGHRSVSWYQQTPGQGLQFLFEYFSETQRNKGNFPGRFSGRQFSNSRSEMNVSTLELGDSALYLCASSSRDRGVNEQFFGPGTRLTVL.

The CDR3 protein is CASSQSLTSGGQETQYF. CDR3 sequence (DNA): TGTGCCAGCAGCCAATCCTTGACTAGCGGGGGCCAAGAGACCCAGTACTTC. The chain carries TRBV4-2 and TRBJ2-5; TRBD2 matches 12 bases. The CDR3 spans 17 residues. Germline loops: CDR1 LGHNA, CDR2 YNFKEQ. J lost 1 base, V lost 2 bases, and 5 bases had no gene match.

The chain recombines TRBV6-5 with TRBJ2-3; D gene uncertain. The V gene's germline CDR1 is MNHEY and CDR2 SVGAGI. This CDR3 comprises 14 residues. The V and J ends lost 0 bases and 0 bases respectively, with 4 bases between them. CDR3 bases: TGTGCCAGCAGTTACTCTTATAGCACAGATACGCAGTATTTT. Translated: CASSYSYSTDTQYF.

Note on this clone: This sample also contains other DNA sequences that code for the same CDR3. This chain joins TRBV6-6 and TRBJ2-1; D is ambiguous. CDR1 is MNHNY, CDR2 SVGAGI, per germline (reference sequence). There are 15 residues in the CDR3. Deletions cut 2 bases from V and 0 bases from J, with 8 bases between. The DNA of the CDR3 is TGTGCCAGCAGTTACGGCGGCAGCTCCTACAATGAGCAGTTCTTC. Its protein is CASSYGGSSYNEQFF.

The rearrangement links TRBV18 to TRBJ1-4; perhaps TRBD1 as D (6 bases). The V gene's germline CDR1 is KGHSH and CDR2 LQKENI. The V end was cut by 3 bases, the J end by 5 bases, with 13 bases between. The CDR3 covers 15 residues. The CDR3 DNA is TGTGCCAGCTCACCTCGGACAGCCAAGAATGAAAAACTGTTTTTT. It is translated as CASSPRTAKNEKLFF.

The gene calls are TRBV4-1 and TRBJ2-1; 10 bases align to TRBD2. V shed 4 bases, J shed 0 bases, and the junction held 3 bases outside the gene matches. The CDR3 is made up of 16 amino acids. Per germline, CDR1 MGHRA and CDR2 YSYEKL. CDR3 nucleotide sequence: TGCGCCAGCAGCCCGGGACTAGCGAGCTCCTACAATGAGCAGTTCTTC. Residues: CASSPGLASSYNEQFF.

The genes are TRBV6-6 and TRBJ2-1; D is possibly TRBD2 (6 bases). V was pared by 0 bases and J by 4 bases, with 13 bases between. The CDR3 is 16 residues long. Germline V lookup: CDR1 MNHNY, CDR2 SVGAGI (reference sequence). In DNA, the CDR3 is TGTGCCAGCAGTTACTCACGCGGAGGGGTGTACAATGAGCAGTTCTTC. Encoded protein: CASSYSRGGVYNEQFF.